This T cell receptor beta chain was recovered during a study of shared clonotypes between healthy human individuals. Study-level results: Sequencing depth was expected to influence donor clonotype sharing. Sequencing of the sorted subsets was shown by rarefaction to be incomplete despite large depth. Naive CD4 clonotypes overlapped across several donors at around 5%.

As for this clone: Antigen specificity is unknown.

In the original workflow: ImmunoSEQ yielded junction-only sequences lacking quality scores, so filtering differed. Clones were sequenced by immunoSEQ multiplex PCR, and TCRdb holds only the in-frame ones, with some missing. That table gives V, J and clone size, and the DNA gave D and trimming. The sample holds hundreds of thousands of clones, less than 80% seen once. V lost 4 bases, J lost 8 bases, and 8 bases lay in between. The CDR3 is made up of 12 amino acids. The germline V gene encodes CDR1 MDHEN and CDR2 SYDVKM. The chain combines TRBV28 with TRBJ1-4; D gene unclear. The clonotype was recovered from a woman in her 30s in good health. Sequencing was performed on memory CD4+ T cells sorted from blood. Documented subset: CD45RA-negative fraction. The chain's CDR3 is CASSYSTEKLFF. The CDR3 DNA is TGTGCCAGCAGTTACAGCACGGAAAAACTGTTTTTT.